A single sample is the source of the 13 T cell receptor beta chains below, sequenced in a study of OX40 agonist ivuxolimab in advanced cancers. Data came from immunoSEQ multiplex PCR; TCRdb stores just in-frame clones and leaves some out. The profile shows fewer than 65,000 clones, less than 90% of them singletons. Sequencing was performed on CD4+ or CD8+ T cells sorted from blood, taken in a trial of the OX40 agonist ivuxolimab. These receptor sequences come from an adult with an advanced solid tumor such as melanoma, head and neck, liver or kidney cancer.

The chain is built from TRBV20-1 and TRBJ2-5; D is ambiguous. Trimming took off 3 bases at V and 1 base at J, with 3 bases between the two ends. Per germline, CDR1 DFQATT and CDR2 SNEGSKA (reference sequence). The CDR3 loop spans 11 amino acids. CDR3 loop: CSASIQETQYF. Here the CDR3 DNA reads TGCAGTGCTAGTATCCAAGAGACCCAGTACTTC.

The rearrangement links TRBV10-3 to TRBJ1-5, with 7 bases lining up with TRBD1. The junction had 7 bases not matched to a gene; V was cut back by 5 bases and J by 3 bases. CDR3 length equals 15 residues. Germline V gene lookup returns CDR1 ENHRY and CDR2 SYGVKD. Here the CDR3 reads CAISRRQGHNQPQHF. The CDR3 bases are TGTGCCATCAGTAGAAGACAGGGCCACAATCAGCCCCAGCATTTT.

This rearrangement joins TRBV21-1 to TRBJ1-5. TRBV21-1 is annotated as a pseudogene. The CDR3 is made up of 20 amino acids. The CDR3 coding sequence is TGTGCCAGCAGCAAAGTTGAAGACGCCCCGGGTCCCGATTACAATCAGCCCCAGCATTTT. Residues: CASSKVEDAPGPDYNQPQHF.

The chain joins TRBV4-1 to TRBJ2-5; perhaps TRBD2 as D (6 bases). The CDR3 has 14 residues. Germline V gives CDR1 MGHRA, CDR2 YSYEKL. With 4 bases removed from V and 5 bases from J, the gap between germline ends came to 14 bases. The CDR3 nucleotides read TGCGCCAGCAGCCCGAGCTTAGGGAGGGAGACCCAGTACTTC. Its translation: CASSPSLGRETQYF.

V and J are TRBV5-1 and TRBJ2-7; 16 bases align to TRBD2. Losses at the gene ends were 3 bases for V and 6 bases for J; bases not matched to a gene: 12. The CDR3 contains 18 residues. In germline, CDR1 is SGHRS, CDR2 YFSETQ. CDR3 sequence (DNA): TGCGCCAGCAGCTCCAACACCGGGACTAGCGGGAGGGCTTCCGAGCAGTACTTC. This sequence encodes CASSSNTGTSGRASEQYF.

The CDR3 DNA reads as TGTGCCAGCACTCTCCGTGGGGGCGAACCCTACGAGCAGTACTTC. As protein: CASTLRGGEPYEQYF. This sequence joins TRBV7-6 and TRBJ2-7; possibly TRBD1 for D (6 bases). The length of the CDR3 is 15 residues. The germline CDR1 and CDR2 sequences are SGHVS and FNYEAQ. V dropped 7 bases and J dropped 2 bases, with 18 bases sitting between them. Filled out from reference TRBV7-6 and TRBJ2-7, the complete variable domain reads GAGVSQSPRYKVTKRGQDVALRCDPISGHVSLYWYRQALGQGPEFLTYFNYEAQQDKSGLPNDRFSAERPEGSISTLTIQRTEQRDSAMYRCASTLRGGEPYEQYFGPGTRLTVT.

The chain has TRBV28 and TRBJ1-6; D remains unclear. Germline-derived CDR1 and CDR2 are MDHEN and SYDVKM. The CDR3 has 11 residues. Trimming stripped 5 bases from V and 16 bases from J, with 12 bases between. The CDR3 DNA reads as TGTGCCAGCAGTCTATCCGGGCCACTCCACTTT. Protein: CASSLSGPLHF.

The V and J genes are TRBV5-1 and TRBJ2-1; D possibly corresponds to TRBD2 (6 bases). The ends were cut back, 2 bases at V and 6 bases at J, with 15 bases in the middle. CDR1 is SGHRS and CDR2 is YFSETQ in the germline V gene. The CDR3 is made up of 15 amino acids. CDR3 amino acids: CASSFFSGSANEQFF. The CDR3 nucleotides are TGCGCCAGCAGCTTTTTCAGCGGGTCCGCCAATGAGCAGTTCTTC. Drawing the rest from reference TRBV5-1 and TRBJ2-1, the complete variable domain is KAGVTQTPRYLIKTRGQQVTLSCSPISGHRSVSWYQQTPGQGLQFLFEYFSETQRNKGNFPGRFSGRQFSNSRSEMNVSTLELGDSALYLCASSFFSGSANEQFFGPGTRLTVL.

The chain has TRBV7-9 and TRBJ1-2; D call uncertain. Trimming removed 5 bases from V and 5 bases from J, with 15 bases in between. Germline V gene data show CDR1 as SEHNR and CDR2 as FQNEAQ (reference sequence). The CDR3 extends over 14 amino acids. CDR3 amino acids: CASSPRRDEYGYTF. The CDR3 nucleotides read TGTGCCAGCAGCCCGCGGAGAGATGAATATGGCTACACCTTC.

The chain links TRBV27 to TRBJ2-1; tentatively, D is TRBD2 (5 bases). Trimming stripped 6 bases from V and 6 bases from J, with 15 bases between. In germline, CDR1 is MNHEY, CDR2 SMNVEV (reference sequence). The CDR3 is 14 residues long. The CDR3 coding sequence is TGTGCCAGCAGACTAGGATCGTTTTTCAATGAGCAGTTCTTC. This gives the protein CASRLGSFFNEQFF.

This chain uses TRBV2 with TRBJ1-2; D gene uncertain. Trimming removed 4 bases from V and 2 bases from J, with 8 bases in between. Germline V gives CDR1 SNHLY, CDR2 FYNNEI. The CDR3 has 13 residues. The CDR3 coding sequence is TGTGCCAGCAGTGGGACTGCGAACTATGGCTACACCTTC. It is translated as CASSGTANYGYTF.

This chain connects TRBV5-1 to TRBJ1-4; maybe TRBD1 (6 bases). CDR3 size: 17 residues. With 1 base removed from V and 0 bases from J, the gap between germline ends came to 13 bases. Looked up from germline, CDR1 is SGHRS and CDR2 is YFSETQ. CDR3: CASSLSGHRATNEKLFF. For the CDR3, the DNA is TGCGCCAGCAGCTTGTCCGGACACAGGGCAACTAATGAAAAACTGTTTTTT.

V and J are TRBV2 and TRBJ2-5, with unresolved D. This CDR3 comprises 12 residues. V was shortened by 4 bases and J by 1 base, with 4 bases between the two germline ends. Per germline, CDR1 SNHLY and CDR2 FYNNEI. The CDR3 sequence is CASSGLQETQYF. CDR3 nucleotide sequence: TGTGCCAGCAGTGGCCTCCAAGAGACCCAGTACTTC. Full variable domain (missing parts from reference TRBV2 and TRBJ2-5): EPEVTQTPSHQVTQMGQEVILRCVPISNHLYFYWYRQILGQKVEFLVSFYNNEISEKSEIFDDQFSVERPDGSNFTLKIRSTKLEDSAMYFCASSGLQETQYFGPGTRLLVL.